This T cell receptor beta chain was found in a study of control samples from healthy donors and cancer patients. With 8 bases clipped from V and 8 bases from J, the junction kept 9 bases outside the gene matches. Germline V gene lookup returns CDR1 MNHNY and CDR2 SVGAGI (reference sequence). CDR3 length: 13 amino acids. Clones were read by immunoSEQ multiplex PCR, and TCRdb kept only the in-frame ones, dropping some. The sample has more than 10,000 clones, around 92% seen once. This receptor was identified in a man older than 75 with lung cancer. Specimen: PBMCs. The gene calls are TRBV6-6 and TRBJ1-3, with TRBD1 identical over 7 bases. The CDR3, as DNA: TGTGCCAGCCGCCGACAGGGAGCAGACACCATATATTTT. It translates to CASRRQGADTIYF.